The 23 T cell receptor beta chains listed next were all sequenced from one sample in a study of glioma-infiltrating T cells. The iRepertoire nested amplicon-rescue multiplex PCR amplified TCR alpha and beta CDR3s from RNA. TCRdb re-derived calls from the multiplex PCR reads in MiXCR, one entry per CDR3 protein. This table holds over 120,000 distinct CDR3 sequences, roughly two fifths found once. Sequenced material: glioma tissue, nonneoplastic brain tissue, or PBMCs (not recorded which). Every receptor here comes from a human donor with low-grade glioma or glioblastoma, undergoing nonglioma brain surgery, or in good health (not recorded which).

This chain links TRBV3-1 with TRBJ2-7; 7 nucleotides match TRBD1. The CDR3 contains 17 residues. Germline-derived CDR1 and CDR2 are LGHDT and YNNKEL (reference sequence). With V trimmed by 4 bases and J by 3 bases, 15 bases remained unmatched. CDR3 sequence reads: CASSPGTVTRPFYEQYF. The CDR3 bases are TGTGCCAGCAGCCCTGGGACAGTTACACGGCCCTTCTACGAGCAGTACTTC.

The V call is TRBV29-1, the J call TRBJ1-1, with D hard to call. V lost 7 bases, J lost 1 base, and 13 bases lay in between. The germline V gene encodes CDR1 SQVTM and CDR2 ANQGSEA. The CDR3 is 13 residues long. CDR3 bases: TGCAGCGGTAGAGGAAACAGGAACACTGAAGCTTTCTTT. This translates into CSGRGNRNTEAFF.

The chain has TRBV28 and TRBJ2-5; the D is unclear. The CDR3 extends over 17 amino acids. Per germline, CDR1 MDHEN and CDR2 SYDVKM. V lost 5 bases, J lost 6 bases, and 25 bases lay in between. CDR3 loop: CASSPLRAMSLPKTQYF. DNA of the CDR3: TGTGCCAGCAGTCCTCTCCGAGCGATGAGCCTGCCGAAGACCCAGTACTTC.

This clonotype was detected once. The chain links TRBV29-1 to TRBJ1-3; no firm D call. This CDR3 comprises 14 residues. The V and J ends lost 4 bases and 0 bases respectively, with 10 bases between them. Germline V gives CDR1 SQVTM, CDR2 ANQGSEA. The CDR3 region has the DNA TGCAGCGTTGGGTACGGAGACTCTGGAAACACCATATATTTT. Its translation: CSVGYGDSGNTIYF.

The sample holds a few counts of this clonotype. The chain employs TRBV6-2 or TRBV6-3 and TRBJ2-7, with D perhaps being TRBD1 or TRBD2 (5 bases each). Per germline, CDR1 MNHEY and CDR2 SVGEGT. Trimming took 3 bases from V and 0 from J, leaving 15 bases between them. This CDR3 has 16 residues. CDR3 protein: CASSYGSPGSSYEQYF. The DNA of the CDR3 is TGTGCCAGCAGTTATGGGTCTCCAGGGAGCTCCTACGAGCAGTACTTC.

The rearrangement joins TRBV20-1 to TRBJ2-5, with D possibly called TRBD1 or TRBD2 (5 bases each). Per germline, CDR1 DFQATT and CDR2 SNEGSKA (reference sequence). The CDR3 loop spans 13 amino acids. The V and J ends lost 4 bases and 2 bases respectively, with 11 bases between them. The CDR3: CSATRDGQETQYF. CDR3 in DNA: TGCAGTGCTACCCGGGACGGGCAAGAGACCCAGTACTTC.

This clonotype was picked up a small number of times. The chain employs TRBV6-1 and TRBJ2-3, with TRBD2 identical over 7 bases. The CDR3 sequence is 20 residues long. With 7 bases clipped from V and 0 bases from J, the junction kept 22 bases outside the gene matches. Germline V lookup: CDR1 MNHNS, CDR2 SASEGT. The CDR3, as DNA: TGTGCCAGCACCATTCAACCTCCTAGCGGAGTACGCTCTAGCACAGATACGCAGTATTTT. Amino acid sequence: CASTIQPPSGVRSSTDTQYF.

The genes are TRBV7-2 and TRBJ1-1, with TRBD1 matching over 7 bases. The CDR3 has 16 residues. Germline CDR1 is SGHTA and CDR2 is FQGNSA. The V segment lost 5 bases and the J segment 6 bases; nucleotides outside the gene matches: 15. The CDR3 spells CASSPRAGGGLAEAFF. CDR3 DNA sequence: TGTGCCAGCAGCCCCCGGGCAGGGGGGGGTCTGGCTGAAGCTTTCTTT. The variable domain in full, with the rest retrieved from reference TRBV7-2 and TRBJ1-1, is GAGVSQSPSNKVTEKGKDVELRCDPISGHTALYWYRQSLGQGLEFLIYFQGNSAPDKSGLPSDRFSAERTGGSVSTLTIQRTQQEDSAVYLCASSPRAGGGLAEAFFGQGTRLTVV.

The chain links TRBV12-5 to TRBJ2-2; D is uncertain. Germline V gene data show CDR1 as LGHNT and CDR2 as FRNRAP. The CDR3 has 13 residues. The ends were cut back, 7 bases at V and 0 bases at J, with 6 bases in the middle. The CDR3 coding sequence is TGTGCTAGTGCCGACTCGAACACCGGGGAGCTGTTTTTT. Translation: CASADSNTGELFF.

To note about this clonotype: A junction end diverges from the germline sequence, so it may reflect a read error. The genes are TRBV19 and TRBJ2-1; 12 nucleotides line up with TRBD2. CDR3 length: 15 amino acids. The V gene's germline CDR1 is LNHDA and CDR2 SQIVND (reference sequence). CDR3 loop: CASMTSGSLYNEQLF. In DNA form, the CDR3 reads TGTGCCAGTATGACTAGCGGGAGTTTATACAATGAGCAGCTCTTC.

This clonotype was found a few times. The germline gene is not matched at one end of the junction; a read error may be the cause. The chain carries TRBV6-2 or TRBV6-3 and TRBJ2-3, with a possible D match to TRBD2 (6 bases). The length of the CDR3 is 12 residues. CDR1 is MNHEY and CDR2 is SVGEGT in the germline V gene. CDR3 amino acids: CAGSPTSDTQYF. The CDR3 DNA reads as TGTGCCGGCAGTCCAACTAGCGATACGCAGTATTTT.

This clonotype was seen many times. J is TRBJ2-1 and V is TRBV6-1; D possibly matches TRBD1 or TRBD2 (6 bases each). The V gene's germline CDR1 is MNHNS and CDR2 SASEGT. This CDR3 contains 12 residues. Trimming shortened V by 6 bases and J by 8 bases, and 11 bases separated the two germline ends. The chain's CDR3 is CASSQRGDEQFF. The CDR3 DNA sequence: TGTGCCAGCAGCCAAAGGGGGGATGAGCAGTTCTTC.

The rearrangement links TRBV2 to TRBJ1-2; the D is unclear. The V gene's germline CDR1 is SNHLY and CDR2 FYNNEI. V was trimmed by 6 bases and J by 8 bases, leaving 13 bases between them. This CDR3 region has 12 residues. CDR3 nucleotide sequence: TGTGCCAGCAGCGGGCGTATTGAGGGCTACACCTTC. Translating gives CASSGRIEGYTF.

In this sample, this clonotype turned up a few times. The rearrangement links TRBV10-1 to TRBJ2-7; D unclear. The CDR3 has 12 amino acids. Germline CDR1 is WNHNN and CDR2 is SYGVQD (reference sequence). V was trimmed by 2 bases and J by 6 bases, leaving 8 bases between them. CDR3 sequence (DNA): TGCGCCAGCAGTGAGACCCGCTCCGAGCAGTACTTC. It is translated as CASSETRSEQYF.

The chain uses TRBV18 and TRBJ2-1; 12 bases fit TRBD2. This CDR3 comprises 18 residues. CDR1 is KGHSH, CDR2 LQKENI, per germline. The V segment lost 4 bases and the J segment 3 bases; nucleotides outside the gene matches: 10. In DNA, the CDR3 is TGTGCCAGCTCACTCCGATCTCTAGCGGGGGGGCTCTACAATGAGCAGTTCTTC. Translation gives CASSLRSLAGGLYNEQFF. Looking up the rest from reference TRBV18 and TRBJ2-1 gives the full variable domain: NAGVMQNPRHLVRRRGQEARLRCSPMKGHSHVYWYRQLPEEGLKFMVYLQKENIIDESGMPKERFSAEFPKEGPSILRIQQVVRGDSAAYFCASSLRSLAGGLYNEQFFGPGTRLTVL.

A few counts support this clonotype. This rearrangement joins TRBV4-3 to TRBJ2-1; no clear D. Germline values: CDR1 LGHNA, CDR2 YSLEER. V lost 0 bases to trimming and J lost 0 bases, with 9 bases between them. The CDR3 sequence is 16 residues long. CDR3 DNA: TGCGCCAGCAGCCAAGATGAGCAGAGCTCCTACAATGAGCAGTTCTTC. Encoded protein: CASSQDEQSSYNEQFF.

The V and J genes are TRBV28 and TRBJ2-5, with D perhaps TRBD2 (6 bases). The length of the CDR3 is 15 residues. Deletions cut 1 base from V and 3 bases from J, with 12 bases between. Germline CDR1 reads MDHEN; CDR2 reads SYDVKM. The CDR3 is CASSLSAREEETQYF. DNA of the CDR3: TGTGCCAGCAGTTTATCCGCTAGGGAGGAAGAGACCCAGTACTTC.

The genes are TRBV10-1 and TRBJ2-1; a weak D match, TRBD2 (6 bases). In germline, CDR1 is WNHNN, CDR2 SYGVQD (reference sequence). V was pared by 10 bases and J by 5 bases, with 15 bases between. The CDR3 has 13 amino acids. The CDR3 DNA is TGCGCCATCGAGCGGGTTAAAAACAATGAGCAGTTCTTC. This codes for CAIERVKNNEQFF.

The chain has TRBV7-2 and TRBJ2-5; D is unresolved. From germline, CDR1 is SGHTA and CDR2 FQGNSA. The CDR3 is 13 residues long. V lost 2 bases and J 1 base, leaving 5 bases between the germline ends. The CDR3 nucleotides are TGTGCCAGCAGCTTAACAGTCCAAGAGACCCAGTACTTC. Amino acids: CASSLTVQETQYF.

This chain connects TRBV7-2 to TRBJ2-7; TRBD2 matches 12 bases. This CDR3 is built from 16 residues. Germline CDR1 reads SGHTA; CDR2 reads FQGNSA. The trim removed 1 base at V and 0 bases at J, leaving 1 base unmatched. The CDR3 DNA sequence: TGTGCCAGCAGCTTAGGGACTAGCGGGGCCTCCTACGAGCAGTACTTC. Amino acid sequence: CASSLGTSGASYEQYF.

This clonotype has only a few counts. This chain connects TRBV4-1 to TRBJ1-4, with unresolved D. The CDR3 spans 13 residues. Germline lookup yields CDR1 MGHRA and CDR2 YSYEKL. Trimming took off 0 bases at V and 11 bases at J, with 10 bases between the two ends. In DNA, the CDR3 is TGCGCCAGCAGCCAAGACGGAGCTTGGAAACTGTTTTTT. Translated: CASSQDGAWKLFF.

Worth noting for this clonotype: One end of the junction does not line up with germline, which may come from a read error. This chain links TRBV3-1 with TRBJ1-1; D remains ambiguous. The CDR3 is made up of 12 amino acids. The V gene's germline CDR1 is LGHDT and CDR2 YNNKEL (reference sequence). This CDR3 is CANSHQVGEAFF. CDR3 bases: TGTGCCAACAGCCACCAAGTGGGTGAAGCTTTCTTT.

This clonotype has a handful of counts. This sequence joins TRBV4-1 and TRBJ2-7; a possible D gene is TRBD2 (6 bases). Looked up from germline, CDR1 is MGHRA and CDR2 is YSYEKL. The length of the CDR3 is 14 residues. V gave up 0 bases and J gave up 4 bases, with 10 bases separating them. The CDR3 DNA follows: TGCGCCAGCAGCCAAGATCCGGGAGTTTACGAGCAGTACTTC. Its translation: CASSQDPGVYEQYF.